This T cell receptor beta chain was retrieved from a study of blood T cell repertoires in COVID-19. At the level of the study: Samples of COVID-19 (acute and convalescent) were obtained from the United States, Italy and Spain. Sources were T cells, B-cell-depleted T cells, or PBMCs; the material itself was cDNA or gDNA.

The length of the CDR3 is 14 residues. Trimming took 4 bases from V and 3 from J, leaving 12 bases between them. Germline CDR1 reads LGHDT; CDR2 reads YNNKEL (reference sequence). As originally analysed: From reference gene primer amplification, estimates of nucleated cell counts were derived. Using immunoSEQ multiplex PCR, the repertoire was profiled, and TCRdb retains in-frame clones only, with some absent. For V, J and clone size, that table is used; D and trimming come from the DNA. The table shows tens of thousands of clones, with around nine tenths occurring only once. The specimen was peripheral blood. This chain joins TRBV3-1 (or the pseudogene TRBV3-2) and TRBJ1-2; D might be TRBD1 (5 bases). The TCR comes from an older man with active or convalescent COVID-19. The CDR3 region has the DNA TGTGCCAGCAGCCTCCTCCCGGGGGACTATGGCTACACCTTC. It yields the protein CASSLLPGDYGYTF.